These 12 T cell receptor beta chains were all obtained from the same sample, sequenced in a study of shared clonotypes between healthy human individuals. Method: immunoSEQ multiplex PCR; TCRdb's copy keeps in-frame clones and lacks some. The table includes around 2,100,000 clones, about 94% detected once. Naive CD8 cells lacked CD45RO and underwent positive selection for CCR7, leaving out terminally differentiated effector memory CD45RA+ cells. The sample was naive CD8+ T cells sorted from blood. The receptors were sampled from a man aged 18-30 years in good health.

J is TRBJ2-7 and V is TRBV5-4; perhaps TRBD2 as D (6 bases). This CDR3 region has 14 residues. CDR1 SGHNT and CDR2 YYREEE come from the germline V gene (reference sequence). V was clipped by 8 bases and J by 4 bases, with 19 bases between them. The CDR3 nucleotides are TGTGCCAGTCAACGACTGAGTAGCGGTTACGAGCAGTACTTC. It encodes CASQRLSSGYEQYF.

The V and J genes are TRBV11-2 and TRBJ2-1; TRBD2 agrees at 9 bases. V dropped 5 bases and J dropped 4; count of bases not matched to a gene: 6. The CDR3 runs to 15 residues. Germline loops: CDR1 SGHAT, CDR2 FQNNGV. The DNA of the CDR3 is TGTGCCAGCAGCCCCAGCCTAGCGGGATACAATGAGCAGTTCTTC. Translating it yields CASSPSLAGYNEQFF.

Here the CDR3 DNA reads TGTGCCAGCAGCCCAAGGGGGGGAATGACGGAGACCCAGTACTTC. It yields the protein CASSPRGGMTETQYF. The chain joins TRBV6-6 to TRBJ2-5, with D possibly matching TRBD2 (7 bases). This CDR3 spans 15 amino acids. V gave up 6 bases and J gave up 5 bases, with 19 bases separating them. From germline, CDR1 is MNHNY and CDR2 SVGAGI (reference sequence).

The chain carries TRBV6-6 and TRBJ2-1; 7 bases map to TRBD1. This CDR3 contains 13 residues. After removal of 10 bases from V and 9 bases from J, the junction contained 12 bases not matched to a gene. In germline, CDR1 is MNHNY, CDR2 SVGAGI (reference sequence). The CDR3 loop is CATRGQGVFEQFF. Written as DNA, the CDR3 is TGTGCCACGAGGGGGCAGGGTGTGTTTGAGCAGTTCTTC.

V usage is TRBV2 and J usage is TRBJ1-2; D gene unclear. Trimming removed 1 base at V and 6 bases at J, with 15 bases between. The CDR3 spans 15 residues. Germline assignment: CDR1 SNHLY and CDR2 FYNNEI. The CDR3 DNA reads as TGTGCCAGCAGTGAAGGGGTCACCTTGGGGAATGGCTACACCTTC. Translated: CASSEGVTLGNGYTF. Full variable domain (outside the CDR3, taken from reference TRBV2 and TRBJ1-2): EPEVTQTPSHQVTQMGQEVILRCVPISNHLYFYWYRQILGQKVEFLVSFYNNEISEKSEIFDDQFSVERPDGSNFTLKIRSTKLEDSAMYFCASSEGVTLGNGYTFGSGTRLTVV.

The chain recombines TRBV6-5 with TRBJ1-5, with D uncertain. Per germline, CDR1 MNHEY and CDR2 SVGAGI. This CDR3 is 11 amino acids long. Trimming left V 7 bases short and J 3 bases short, with 4 bases between. The CDR3 protein is CASIFNQPQHF. The DNA for the CDR3 is TGTGCCAGCATTTTCAATCAGCCCCAGCATTTT.

V gene TRBV10-3 combines with J gene TRBJ1-4; D unresolved. The germline V gene encodes CDR1 ENHRY and CDR2 SYGVKD. V lost 6 bases, J lost 7 bases, and 12 bases lay in between. The CDR3 runs to 13 residues. DNA of the CDR3: TGTGCCATCAGGGCTGATGTGGGTGAAAAACTGTTTTTT. Amino acid sequence: CAIRADVGEKLFF.

CDR3 DNA: TGCGCCAGCAGCTTGAGCCCGATGGGGCGTGGATACACTGAAGCTTTCTTT. This sequence encodes CASSLSPMGRGYTEAFF. The V call is TRBV5-1, the J call TRBJ1-1, with D tentatively TRBD1 (5 bases). Germline CDR1 and CDR2: SGHRS and YFSETQ. There are 17 residues in the CDR3. With 1 base removed from V and 3 bases from J, the gap between germline ends came to 19 bases.

The rearrangement links TRBV27 to TRBJ2-7, with TRBD1 matching over 7 bases. This CDR3 has 13 residues. V lost 9 bases, J lost 2 bases, and 7 bases stayed unmatched. CDR1 MNHEY and CDR2 SMNVEV come from the germline V gene (reference sequence). CDR3 amino acids: CARWGQPAYEQYF. CDR3 in DNA: TGTGCCAGATGGGGACAGCCTGCCTACGAGCAGTACTTC.

The CDR3: CASSKGLEGVGANVLTF. The DNA of the CDR3 is TGTGCCAGCAGTAAAGGTTTGGAAGGAGTTGGGGCCAACGTCCTGACTTTC. This chain joins TRBV7-9 and TRBJ2-6; the D is unclear. Per germline, CDR1 SEHNR and CDR2 FQNEAQ (reference sequence). With 6 bases removed from V and 3 bases from J, the gap between germline ends came to 18 bases. The CDR3 extends over 17 amino acids.

V gene TRBV27 combines with J gene TRBJ2-2; D gene ambiguous. Looked up from germline, CDR1 is MNHEY and CDR2 is SMNVEV (reference sequence). Trimming took 2 bases from V and 5 from J, leaving 9 bases between them. This CDR3 region has 14 residues. The chain's CDR3 is CASSLGPMTGELFF. Here the CDR3 DNA reads TGTGCCAGCAGTTTAGGCCCGATGACCGGGGAGCTGTTTTTT.

In its sample, this clone was seen many times. The sample contains more than one DNA sequence encoding this CDR3. The rearrangement links TRBV6-1 to TRBJ2-7; 8 nucleotides match TRBD1. V was pared by 6 bases and J by 0 bases, with 1 base of the junction left unmatched. Looked up from germline, CDR1 is MNHNS and CDR2 is SASEGT. The CDR3 length is 13 residues. The CDR3 is CASSDRGSYEQYF. The CDR3 bases are TGTGCCAGCAGCGACAGGGGCTCCTACGAGCAGTACTTC.